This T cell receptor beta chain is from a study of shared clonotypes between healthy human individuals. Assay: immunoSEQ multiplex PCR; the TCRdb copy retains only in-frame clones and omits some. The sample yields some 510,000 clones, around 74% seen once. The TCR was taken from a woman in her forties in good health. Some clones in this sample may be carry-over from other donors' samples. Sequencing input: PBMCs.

In DNA, the CDR3 is TGTGCCAGCAGTCCGGGACTAGCGGGAGGGAGCTCCTACAATGAGCAGTTCTTC. Amino acids: CASSPGLAGGSSYNEQFF. V gene TRBV2 combines with J gene TRBJ2-1; 16 bases align to TRBD2. The CDR3 loop spans 18 amino acids. Germline V gene lookup returns CDR1 SNHLY and CDR2 FYNNEI. With V trimmed by 5 bases and J by 0 bases, 4 bases remained unmatched.